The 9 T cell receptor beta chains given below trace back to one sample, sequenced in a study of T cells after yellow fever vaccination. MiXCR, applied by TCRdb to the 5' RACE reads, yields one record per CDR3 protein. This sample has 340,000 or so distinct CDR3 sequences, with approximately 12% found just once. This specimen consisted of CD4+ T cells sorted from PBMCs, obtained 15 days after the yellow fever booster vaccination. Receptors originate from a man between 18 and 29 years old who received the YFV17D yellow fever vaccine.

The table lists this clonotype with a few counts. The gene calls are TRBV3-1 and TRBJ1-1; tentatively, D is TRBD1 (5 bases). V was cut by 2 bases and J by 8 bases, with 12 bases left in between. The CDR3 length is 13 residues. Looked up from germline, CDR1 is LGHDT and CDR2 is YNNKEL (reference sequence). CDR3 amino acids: CASSQPGDAEAFF. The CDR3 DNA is TGTGCCAGCAGCCAACCCGGGGACGCCGAAGCTTTCTTT.

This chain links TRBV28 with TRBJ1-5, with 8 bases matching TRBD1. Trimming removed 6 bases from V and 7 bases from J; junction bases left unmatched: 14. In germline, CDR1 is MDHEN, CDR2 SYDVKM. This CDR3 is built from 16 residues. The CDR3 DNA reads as TGTGCCAGCAGAATTCGGACAGGGCCTTCAGGGCAGCCCCAGCATTTT. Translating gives CASRIRTGPSGQPQHF.

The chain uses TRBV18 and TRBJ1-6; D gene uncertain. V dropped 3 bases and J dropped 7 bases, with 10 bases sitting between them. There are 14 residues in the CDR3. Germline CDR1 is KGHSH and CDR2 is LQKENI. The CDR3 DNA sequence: TGTGCCAGCTCACCGGGCGTGGTCAATTCACCCCTCCACTTT. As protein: CASSPGVVNSPLHF. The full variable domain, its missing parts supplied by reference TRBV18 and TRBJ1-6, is NAGVMQNPRHLVRRRGQEARLRCSPMKGHSHVYWYRQLPEEGLKFMVYLQKENIIDESGMPKERFSAEFPKEGPSILRIQQVVRGDSAAYFCASSPGVVNSPLHFGNGTRLTVT.

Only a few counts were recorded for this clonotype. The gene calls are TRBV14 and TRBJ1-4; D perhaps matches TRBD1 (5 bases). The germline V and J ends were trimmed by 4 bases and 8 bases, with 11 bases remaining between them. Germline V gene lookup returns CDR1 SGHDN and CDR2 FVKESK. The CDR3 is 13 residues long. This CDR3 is CASSRDPREKLFF. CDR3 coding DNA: TGTGCCAGCAGCCGGGACCCGCGAGAAAAACTGTTTTTT.

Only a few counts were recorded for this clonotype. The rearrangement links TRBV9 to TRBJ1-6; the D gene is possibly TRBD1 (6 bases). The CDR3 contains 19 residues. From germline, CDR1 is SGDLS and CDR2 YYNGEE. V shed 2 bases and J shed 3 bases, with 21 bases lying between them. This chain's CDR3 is CASSVGAGGANNYNSPLHF. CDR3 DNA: TGTGCCAGCAGCGTGGGGGCGGGAGGGGCGAACAACTATAATTCACCCCTCCACTTT.

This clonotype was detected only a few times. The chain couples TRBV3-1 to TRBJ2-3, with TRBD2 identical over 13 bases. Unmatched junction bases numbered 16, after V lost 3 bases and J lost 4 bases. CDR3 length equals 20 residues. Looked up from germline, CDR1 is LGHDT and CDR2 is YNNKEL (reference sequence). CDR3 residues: CASSQGRGTTSGGAADTQYF. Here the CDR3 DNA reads TGTGCCAGCAGCCAGGGTCGAGGGACTACTAGCGGGGGGGCCGCAGATACGCAGTATTTT.

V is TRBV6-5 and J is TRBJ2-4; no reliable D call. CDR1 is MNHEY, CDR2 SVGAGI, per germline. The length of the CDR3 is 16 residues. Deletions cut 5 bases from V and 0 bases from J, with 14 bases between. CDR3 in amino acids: CASSPSILLAKNIQYF. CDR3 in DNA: TGTGCCAGCAGTCCCAGCATCCTGCTAGCCAAAAACATTCAGTACTTC.

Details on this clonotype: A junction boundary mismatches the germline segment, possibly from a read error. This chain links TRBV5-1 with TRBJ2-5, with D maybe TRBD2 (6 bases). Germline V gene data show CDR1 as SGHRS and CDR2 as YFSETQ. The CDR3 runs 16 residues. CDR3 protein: CASSGLRDGSRENQYF. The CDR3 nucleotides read TGCGCCAGCAGCGGGTTACGAGACGGATCACGGGAGAACCAGTACTTC.

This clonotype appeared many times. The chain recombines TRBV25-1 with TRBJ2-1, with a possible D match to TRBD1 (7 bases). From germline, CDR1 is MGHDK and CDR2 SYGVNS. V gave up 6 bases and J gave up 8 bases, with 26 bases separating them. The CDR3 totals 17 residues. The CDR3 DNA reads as TGTGCCAGCAGGGAGGGGATGGGGGACAGACAAGGTGATGAGCAGTTCTTC. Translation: CASREGMGDRQGDEQFF.